The T cell receptor gamma chain under discussion was sequenced for a study of Vδ1+ human thymocytes. Findings and limits, study-wide: Unlike peripheral blood Vdelta1+ controls, thymic delta-chain sequences included about 20% Vdelta2 and few Vdelta3. Thymic TRG and TRD repertoires appeared highly polyclonal, with Gaussian CDR3 length distributions.

CDR1 is GITISATS and CDR2 is ISYDGTV in the germline V gene (reference sequence). CDR3 length equals 14 residues. Alphabeta T cells were depleted, then CD3+ Vdelta1+ Vdelta2- thymocytes were FACS-sorted. Regarding this clone: Its antigen is currently unknown. A read error may produce the germline difference seen at one junction end.

The template was reverse-transcribed extracted RNA. Pooled V-gene forward primers with one constant-region reverse primer generated the CDR3 amplicons by multiplex PCR. With CATT, TCRdb re-called clones from the multiplex PCR reads. The sample lists tens of thousands of gamma-chain clones, roughly 15% occurring once. The clonotype was recovered from a child younger than two who had congenital heart surgery. This chain joins TRGV9 and TRGJ1 or TRGJ2. The sequenced material came from Vdelta1+ gamma-delta thymocytes from the thymus. Stated subset: FACS-sorted CD3+ TCRalphabeta- TCRVdelta1+ TCRVdelta2- thymocytes. CDR3 in DNA: TGTGCCTCGTGGGAGGCGAAACTAAATTATAAGAAACTCTTT. Its protein product is CASWEAKLNYKKLF.